This is a list of T cell receptor beta chains from one sample in a study of Graves' ophthalmopathy and Graves' hyperthyroidism. Using its own MiXCR run on the multiplex PCR reads, TCRdb lists one record per CDR3 protein. The sample consists of about 620,000 distinct CDR3 sequences, about 20% of them appearing once. The sample consisted of peripheral blood. The receptors stem from a woman aged 18 to 35 with stable Graves' hyperthyroidism. Some clones in this sample may be carry-over from other donors' samples. Both conserved end residues are trimmed from each CDR3. A D gene is named only where the DNA matches it firmly. A row's size may be missing; if present it is once, few, many or a size class.

D gene,J gene,clone size,V gene,CDR3 protein
NA,TRBJ2-7,many,TRBV19,ASSIRGTDSYEQY
TRBD1,TRBJ2-5,few,TRBV28,ASSRPGQIQETQY
TRBD1,TRBJ1-6,many,TRBV6-1,ASSAGQLMLSSYNSPLH
NA,TRBJ1-3,few,TRBV12-3/TRBV12-4,ASSYGASYGDTIY
NA,TRBJ2-7,NA,TRBV2,ASTGSGYEQY
TRBD1,TRBJ1-2,many,TRBV12-3/TRBV12-4,ASSFRTGSYGYT
TRBD1,TRBJ2-7,many,TRBV7-9,ASSTGQGALYEQY
TRBD2,TRBJ2-2,many,TRBV6-4,ASNPRGLAGSTGELF
NA,TRBJ2-7,NA,TRBV5-1,ASRGSKGPYEQY
NA,TRBJ2-5,many,TRBV20-1,SAIRGGDSKETQY
TRBD1,TRBJ2-7,few,TRBV27,ASSTLTGDSPYEQY
NA,TRBJ2-7,NA,TRBV6-5,ASSYTEGSSSYEQY
NA,TRBJ1-2,many,TRBV7-2,ASSLAEDGYGYT
NA,TRBJ2-5,many,TRBV5-1,ASSWNQETQY
NA,TRBJ1-2,NA,TRBV11-2,ASSLDLWSGKASNYGYT
TRBD1,TRBJ1-1,NA,TRBV6-1,ASSVGQGGLGEAF
NA,TRBJ2-5,few,TRBV25-1,ASSEYGIGGETQY
NA,TRBJ1-1,many,TRBV2,ASSENNMGPEAF
TRBD1,TRBJ1-2,many,TRBV11-2,ASSMQTGGYGYT
TRBD1,TRBJ1-5,many,TRBV15,ATSRVDWDREVRQPQH
NA,TRBJ2-6,many,TRBV12-3/TRBV12-4,ASSYTLGDTGANVLT
TRBD2,TRBJ2-7,many,TRBV20-1,SARVAGGRYEQY
TRBD1,TRBJ1-5,many,TRBV12-3/TRBV12-4,ASSLNRGRNQPQH